Listed here is a single T cell receptor (beta chain). The V segment lost 6 bases and the J segment 4 bases; nucleotides outside the gene matches: 11. CDR1 and CDR2 from the germline V gene are MNHEY and SVGAGI. This CDR3 region has 15 residues. TCRdb's copy holds only in-frame clones and misses some; the assay was immunoSEQ multiplex PCR. The sample lists fewer than 65,000 clones, 91% occurring once. The sample comes from a study of T cell changes during pregnancy in multiple sclerosis. The receptor was derived from a female donor with multiple sclerosis, enrolled in a pregnancy study. The chain uses TRBV6-5 and TRBJ2-5; TRBD1 matches 7 bases. Sequencing used peripheral blood, obtained before pregnancy. The CDR3: CASSPTETGPETQYF. In DNA, the CDR3 is TGTGCCAGCAGCCCCACCGAGACAGGGCCAGAGACCCAGTACTTC.